A single T cell receptor (beta chain) is shown here with its context. The source of the sample is a study of blood T cell repertoires in COVID-19. TCRdb's copy holds only in-frame clones and misses some; the assay was immunoSEQ multiplex PCR. The table lists some 360,000 clones, 85% to 90% of them singletons. Germline lookup yields CDR1 MDHEN and CDR2 SYDVKM. CDR3 length: 16 residues. V dropped 4 bases and J dropped 8; count of bases not matched to a gene: 16. Participants had their cohort set by participant-reported clinical history. The V call is TRBV28, the J call TRBJ1-2, with 7 bases that match TRBD1. The sequenced sample was PBMCs or T cells enriched from blood (not recorded which). This TCR was sampled from a woman between 25 and 40 years old who had been exposed to COVID-19. The CDR3, as DNA: TGTGCCAGCAGTTACGGGGGAGCCTCCCGAGGGGGCGGCTACACCTTC. Translated, it gives CASSYGGASRGGGYTF.